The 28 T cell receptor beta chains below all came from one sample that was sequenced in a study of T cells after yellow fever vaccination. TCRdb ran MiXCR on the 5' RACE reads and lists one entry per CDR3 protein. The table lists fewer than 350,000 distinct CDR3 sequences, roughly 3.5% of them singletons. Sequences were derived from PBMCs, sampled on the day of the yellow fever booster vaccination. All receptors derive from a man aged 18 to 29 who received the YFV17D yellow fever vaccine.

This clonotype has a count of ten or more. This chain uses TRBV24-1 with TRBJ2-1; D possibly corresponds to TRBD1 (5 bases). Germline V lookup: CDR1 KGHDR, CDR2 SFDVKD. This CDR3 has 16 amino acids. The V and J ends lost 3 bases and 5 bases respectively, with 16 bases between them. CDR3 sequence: CATSDAGSGLNNEQFF. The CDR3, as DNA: TGTGCCACCAGTGATGCCGGGTCAGGGCTGAACAATGAGCAGTTCTTC.

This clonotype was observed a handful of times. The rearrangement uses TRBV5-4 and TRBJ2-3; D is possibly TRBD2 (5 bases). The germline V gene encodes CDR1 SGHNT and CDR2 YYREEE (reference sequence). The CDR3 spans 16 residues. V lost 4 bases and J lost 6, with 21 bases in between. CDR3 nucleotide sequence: TGTGCCAGCAGCCTCCAACTAGACTCTTTTACGGATACGCAGTATTTT. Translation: CASSLQLDSFTDTQYF.

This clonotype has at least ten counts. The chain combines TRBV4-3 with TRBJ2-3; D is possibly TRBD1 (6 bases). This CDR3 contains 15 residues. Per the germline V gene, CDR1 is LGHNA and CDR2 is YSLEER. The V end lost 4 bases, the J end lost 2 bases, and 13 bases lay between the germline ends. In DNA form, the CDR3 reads TGCGCCAGCAGCCGAAACACAGGGCACACAGATACGCAGTATTTT. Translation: CASSRNTGHTDTQYF.

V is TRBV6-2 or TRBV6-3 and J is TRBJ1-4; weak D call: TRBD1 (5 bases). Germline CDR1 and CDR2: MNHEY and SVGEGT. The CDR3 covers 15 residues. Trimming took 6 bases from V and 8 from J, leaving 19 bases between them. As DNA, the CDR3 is TGTGCCAGCAGAGAAGGTGGCAGGGTGGACGAAAAACTGTTTTTT. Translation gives CASREGGRVDEKLFF.

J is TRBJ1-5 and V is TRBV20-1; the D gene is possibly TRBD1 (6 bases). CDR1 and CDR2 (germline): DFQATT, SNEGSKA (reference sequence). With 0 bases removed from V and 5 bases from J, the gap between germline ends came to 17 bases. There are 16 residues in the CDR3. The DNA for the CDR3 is TGCAGTGCTAGAGATCGGCGGGGGCTTTCGGATCAGCCCCAGCATTTT. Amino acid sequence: CSARDRRGLSDQPQHF.

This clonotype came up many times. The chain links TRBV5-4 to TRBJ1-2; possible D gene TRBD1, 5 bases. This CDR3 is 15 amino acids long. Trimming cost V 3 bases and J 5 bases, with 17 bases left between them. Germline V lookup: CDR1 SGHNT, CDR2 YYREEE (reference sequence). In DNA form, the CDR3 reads TGTGCCAGCAGCTGGAGGAGCGGGACCGGTTATGGCTACACCTTC. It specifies CASSWRSGTGYGYTF.

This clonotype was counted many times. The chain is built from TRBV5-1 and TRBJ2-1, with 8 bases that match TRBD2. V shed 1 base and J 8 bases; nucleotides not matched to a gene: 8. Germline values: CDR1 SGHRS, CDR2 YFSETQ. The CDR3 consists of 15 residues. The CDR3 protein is CASSLTSGRPDEQFF. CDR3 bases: TGCGCCAGCAGCTTGACTAGCGGCCGTCCCGATGAGCAGTTCTTC.

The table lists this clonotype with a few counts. CDR3 amino acids: CSARAHHQNSYNSPLHF. CDR3 DNA sequence: TGCAGTGCTAGAGCCCACCACCAGAACTCCTATAATTCACCCCTCCACTTT. This chain joins TRBV20-1 and TRBJ1-6, with D hard to call. This CDR3 has 17 amino acids. Germline CDR1 DFQATT, CDR2 SNEGSKA (reference sequence). V was shortened by 1 base and J by 0 bases, with 13 bases between the two germline ends.

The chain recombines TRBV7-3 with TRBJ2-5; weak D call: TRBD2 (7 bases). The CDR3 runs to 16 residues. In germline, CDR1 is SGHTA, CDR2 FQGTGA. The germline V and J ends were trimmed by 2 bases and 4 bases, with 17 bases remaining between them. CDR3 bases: TGTGCCAGCAGCTTAGGGTGGGGGCCGGGAGGAGAGACCCAGTACTTC. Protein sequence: CASSLGWGPGGETQYF.

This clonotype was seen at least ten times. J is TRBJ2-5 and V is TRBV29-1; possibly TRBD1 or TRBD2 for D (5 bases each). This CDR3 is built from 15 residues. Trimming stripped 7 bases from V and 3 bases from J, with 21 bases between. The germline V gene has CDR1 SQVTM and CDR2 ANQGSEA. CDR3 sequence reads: CSAGASAGRKETQYF. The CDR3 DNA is TGCAGCGCCGGGGCCTCCGCGGGCCGCAAAGAGACCCAGTACTTC.

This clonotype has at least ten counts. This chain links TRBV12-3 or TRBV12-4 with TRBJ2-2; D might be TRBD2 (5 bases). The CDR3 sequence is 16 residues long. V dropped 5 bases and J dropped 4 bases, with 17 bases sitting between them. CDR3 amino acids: CASSPRRLRGTGELFF. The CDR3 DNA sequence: TGTGCCAGCAGTCCTAGGAGACTCCGGGGCACCGGGGAGCTGTTTTTT.

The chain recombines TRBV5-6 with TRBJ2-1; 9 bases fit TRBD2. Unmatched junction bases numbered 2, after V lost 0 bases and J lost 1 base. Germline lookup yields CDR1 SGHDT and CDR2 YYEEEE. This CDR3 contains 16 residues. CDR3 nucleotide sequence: TGTGCCAGCAGCTTGGAGCGGGGGGTATCCTACAATGAGCAGTTCTTC. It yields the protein CASSLERGVSYNEQFF.

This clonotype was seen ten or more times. The CDR3 nucleotides are TGTGCCAGCAGCTTGGGCCCAGGGGATAGTTCACCCCTCCACTTT. This gives the protein CASSLGPGDSSPLHF. This chain links TRBV7-2 with TRBJ1-6, with D tentatively TRBD1 (6 bases). Germline V gene lookup returns CDR1 SGHTA and CDR2 FQGNSA. The CDR3 spans 15 residues. Trimming removed 3 bases from V and 9 bases from J, with 15 bases in between.

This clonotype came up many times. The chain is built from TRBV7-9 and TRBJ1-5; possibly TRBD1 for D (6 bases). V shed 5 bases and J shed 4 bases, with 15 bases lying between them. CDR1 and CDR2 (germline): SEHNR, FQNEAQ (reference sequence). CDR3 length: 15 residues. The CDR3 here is CASSLLGGPNQPQHF. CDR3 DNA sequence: TGTGCCAGCAGCCTCCTTGGGGGGCCTAATCAGCCCCAGCATTTT. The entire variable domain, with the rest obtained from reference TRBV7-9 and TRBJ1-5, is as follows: DTGVSQNPRHKITKRGQNVTFRCDPISEHNRLYWYRQTLGQGPEFLTYFQNEAQLEKSRLLSDRFSAERPKGSFSTLEIQRTEQGDSAMYLCASSLLGGPNQPQHFGDGTRLSIL.

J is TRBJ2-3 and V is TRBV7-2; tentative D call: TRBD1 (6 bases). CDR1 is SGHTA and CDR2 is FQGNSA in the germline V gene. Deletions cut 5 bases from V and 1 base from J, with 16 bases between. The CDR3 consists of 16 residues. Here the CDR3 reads CASSPRQAPGTDTQYF. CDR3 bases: TGTGCCAGCAGCCCCCGACAGGCCCCTGGCACAGATACGCAGTATTTT.

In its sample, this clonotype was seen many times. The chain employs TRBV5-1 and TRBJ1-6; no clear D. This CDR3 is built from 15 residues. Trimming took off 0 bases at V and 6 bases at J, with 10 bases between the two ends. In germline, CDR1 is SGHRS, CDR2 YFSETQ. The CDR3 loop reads CASSLEAIGNSPLHF. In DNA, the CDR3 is TGCGCCAGCAGCTTGGAGGCGATAGGTAATTCACCCCTCCACTTT.

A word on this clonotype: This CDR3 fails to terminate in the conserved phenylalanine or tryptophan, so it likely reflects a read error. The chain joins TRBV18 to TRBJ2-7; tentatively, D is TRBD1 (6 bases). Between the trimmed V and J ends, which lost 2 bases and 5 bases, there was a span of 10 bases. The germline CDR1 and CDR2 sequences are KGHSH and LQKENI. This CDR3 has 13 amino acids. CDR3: CASSPGTKDEQYI. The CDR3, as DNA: TGTGCCAGCTCACCAGGGACAAAAGACGAGCAGTACATC.

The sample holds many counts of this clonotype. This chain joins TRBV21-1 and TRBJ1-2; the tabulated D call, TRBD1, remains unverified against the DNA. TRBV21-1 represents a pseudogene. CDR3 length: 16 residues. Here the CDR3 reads CASSKELTGGDYGYTF. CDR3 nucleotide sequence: TGTGCCAGCAGCAAAGAGTTGACGGGGGGGGACTATGGCTACACCTTC.

CDR3: CASSPLDYERGGLNTGELFF. The CDR3 bases are TGTGCCAGCAGCCCATTGGATTACGAGCGGGGGGGCCTCAACACCGGGGAGCTGTTTTTT. This chain uses TRBV7-6 with TRBJ2-2, with 10 bases lining up with TRBD2. Germline V gene data show CDR1 as SGHVS and CDR2 as FNYEAQ. V trimming: 5 bases; J trimming: 2 bases; junction bases outside the gene matches: 17. The CDR3 is made up of 20 amino acids.

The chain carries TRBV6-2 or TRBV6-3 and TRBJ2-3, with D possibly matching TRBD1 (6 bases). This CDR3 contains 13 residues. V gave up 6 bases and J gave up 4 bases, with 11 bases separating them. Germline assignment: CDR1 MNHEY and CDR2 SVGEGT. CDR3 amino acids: CASRIGTPDTQYF. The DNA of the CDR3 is TGTGCCAGCAGAATTGGGACACCAGATACGCAGTATTTT.

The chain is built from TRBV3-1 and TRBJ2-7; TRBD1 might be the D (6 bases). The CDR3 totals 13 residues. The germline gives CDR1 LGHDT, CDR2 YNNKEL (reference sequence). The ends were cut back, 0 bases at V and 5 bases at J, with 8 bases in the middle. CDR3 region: CASSQENRDEQYF. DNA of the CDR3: TGTGCCAGCAGCCAAGAAAACAGGGACGAGCAGTACTTC.

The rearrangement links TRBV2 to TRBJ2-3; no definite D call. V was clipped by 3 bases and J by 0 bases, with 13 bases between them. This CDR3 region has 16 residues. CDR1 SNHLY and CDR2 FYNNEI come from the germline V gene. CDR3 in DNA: TGTGCCAGCAGTGACCCCACAGACACTAGCACAGATACGCAGTATTTT. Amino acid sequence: CASSDPTDTSTDTQYF.

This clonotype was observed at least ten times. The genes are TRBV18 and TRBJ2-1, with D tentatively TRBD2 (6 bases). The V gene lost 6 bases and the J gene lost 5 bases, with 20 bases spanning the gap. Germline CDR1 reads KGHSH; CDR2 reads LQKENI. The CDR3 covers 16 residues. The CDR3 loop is CASSPPSGSGNNEQFF. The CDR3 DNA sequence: TGTGCCAGCTCCCCCCCGAGTGGTAGCGGAAACAATGAGCAGTTCTTC.

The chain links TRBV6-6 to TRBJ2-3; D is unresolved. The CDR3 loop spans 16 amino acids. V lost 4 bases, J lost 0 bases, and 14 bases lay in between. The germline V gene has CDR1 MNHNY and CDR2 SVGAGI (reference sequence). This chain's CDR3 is CASSSRRLSSTDTQYF. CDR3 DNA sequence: TGTGCCAGCAGTTCTCGACGGCTATCTAGCACAGATACGCAGTATTTT.

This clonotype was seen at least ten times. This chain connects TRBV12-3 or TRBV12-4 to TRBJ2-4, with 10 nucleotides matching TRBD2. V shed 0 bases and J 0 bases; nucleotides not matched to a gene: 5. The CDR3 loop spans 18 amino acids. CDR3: CASSLASGGLIAKNIQYF. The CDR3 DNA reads TGTGCCAGCAGTTTAGCTAGCGGGGGGTTAATAGCCAAAAACATTCAGTACTTC.

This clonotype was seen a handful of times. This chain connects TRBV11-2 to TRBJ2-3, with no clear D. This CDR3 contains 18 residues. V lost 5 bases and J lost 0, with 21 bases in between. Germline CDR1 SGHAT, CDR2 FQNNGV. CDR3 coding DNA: TGTGCCAGCAGCCCATGGGGATTTAGGACGACTAGCACAGATACGCAGTATTTT. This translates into CASSPWGFRTTSTDTQYF.

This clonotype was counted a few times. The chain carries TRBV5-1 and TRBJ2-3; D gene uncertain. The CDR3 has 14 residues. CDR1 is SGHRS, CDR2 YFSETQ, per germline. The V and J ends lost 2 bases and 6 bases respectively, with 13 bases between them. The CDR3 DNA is TGCGCCAGCAGCTTTGAGGCCCGGCCCGATACGCAGTATTTT. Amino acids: CASSFEARPDTQYF.

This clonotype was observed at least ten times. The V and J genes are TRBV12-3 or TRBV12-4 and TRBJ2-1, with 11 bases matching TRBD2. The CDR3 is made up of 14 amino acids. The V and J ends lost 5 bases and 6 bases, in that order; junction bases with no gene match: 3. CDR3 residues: CASSRLAGTNEQFF. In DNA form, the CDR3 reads TGTGCCAGCAGTCGACTAGCGGGGACCAATGAGCAGTTCTTC.